A selection of T cell receptor beta chains follows, all from one sample in a study of blood T cell repertoires in COVID-19. Profiling relied on immunoSEQ multiplex PCR, and the TCRdb table lists in-frame clones only, not all of them. The sample shows some 270,000 clones, about four fifths of them seen only once. The sample consisted of peripheral blood. The receptors originated from a person aged 70 to 85 with COVID-19, enrolled during active disease. Each CDR3 is given with its conserved first and last residue. D genes are given only for firm matches. The size field is filled for only some rows; it gives once, few, many or a size class.

v_call	d_call	clone_size	j_call	cdr3_nt	cdr3_aa
TRBV5-1	TRBD2	.	TRBJ2-1	TGCGCCAGCAGGAGGGTAGCGGGGGTGAATGAGCAGTTCTTC	CASRRVAGVNEQFF
TRBV4-1	TRBD1	.	TRBJ1-2	TGCGCCAGCAGCCAAGATGATAGGGAAGGGGGCCTCTTC	CASSQDDREGGLF
TRBV9	.	.	TRBJ1-6	TGTGCCAGCAGCTATGGCACCGGGACATTGCATTCACCCCTCCACTTT	CASSYGTGTLHSPLHF
TRBV3-1/TRBV3-2	.	.	TRBJ1-3	TGTGCCAGCAGCCGAGGGAGCTCTGGAAACACCATATATTTT	CASSRGSSGNTIYF
TRBV19	TRBD1	.	TRBJ2-1	TGTGCCAGTAGTACCGGACAGGGGCGAGGTGAGCAGTTCTTC	CASSTGQGRGEQFF
TRBV4-2	TRBD1	.	TRBJ2-1	TGTGCCAGCAGCCAATCGACAGGGTACCATGAGCAGTTCTTC	CASSQSTGYHEQFF
TRBV27	.	.	TRBJ2-3	TGTGCCAGCAGTCGCGCAGGGGACCCGCAAGATGAAGCGCAGTATTTT	CASSRAGDPQDEAQYF
TRBV4-1	TRBD2	.	TRBJ2-3	TGCGCCAGCAGCCAACCCAGCGGGGCACACCCTCCTAGCACAGATACGCAGTATTTT	CASSQPSGAHPPSTDTQYF
TRBV6-5	.	.	TRBJ1-6	TGTGCCAGCGCCGGAGATCGGAATTCACCCCTCCACTTT	CASAGDRNSPLHF
TRBV7-7	.	.	TRBJ2-5	TGTGCCAGCAGCCTCCTCCCGGGACTCCAAGAGACCCAGTACTTC	CASSLLPGLQETQYF
TRBV19	TRBD1	.	TRBJ1-1	TGTGCCAGTAGTATGGGACAGAGAACTGAAGCTTTCTTT	CASSMGQRTEAFF
TRBV13	TRBD1	.	TRBJ2-1	TGTGCCAGCAGTGTGGGACAGTCCTACAATGAGCAGTTCTTC	CASSVGQSYNEQFF
TRBV5-4	.	.	TRBJ2-1	TGTGCCAGCAGCTTTGACCCGGGAATCAATGAGCAGTTCTTC	CASSFDPGINEQFF
TRBV5-1	TRBD2	.	TRBJ2-1	TGCGCCAGCAGCTTGAGGGCTAGCGGGGAATTATACAATGAGCAGTTCTTC	CASSLRASGELYNEQFF
TRBV24-1	.	.	TRBJ1-2	TGTGCCACCAGTGATGGGGCCAATCCTGGCTACACCTTC	CATSDGANPGYTF
TRBV7-2	.	.	TRBJ1-4	TGTGCCAGCAGCTTCGGAGTCTTAACTAATGAAAAACTGTTTTTT	CASSFGVLTNEKLFF
TRBV7-2	TRBD2	.	TRBJ2-1	TGTGCCAGCAGCTTAGGTGGGACTAGCCCAAGGAATGAGCAGTTCTTC	CASSLGGTSPRNEQFF
TRBV4-3	TRBD1	.	TRBJ1-4	TGCGCCAGCAGCCAAGATGAGACAGGGTGGAATGAAAAACTGTTTTTT	CASSQDETGWNEKLFF
TRBV5-1	TRBD1	.	TRBJ1-5	TGCGCCAGCAGCTTGACAGGGGGCGGCAATCAGCCCCAGCATTTT	CASSLTGGGNQPQHF
TRBV5-1	TRBD1	.	TRBJ2-5	TGCGCCAGCAGCTATGATGAAGGGGGCGGGGAGACCCAGTACTTC	CASSYDEGGGETQYF
TRBV5-4	TRBD2	.	TRBJ2-2	TGTGCCAGCAGCTTTGCGGGGGGCTCAAACACCGGGGAGCTGTTTTTT	CASSFAGGSNTGELFF
TRBV4-3	.	.	TRBJ1-1	TGCGCCAGCAGCCAACCCCCCGAAGGGGGAGCTTTCTTT	CASSQPPEGGAFF
TRBV15	.	few	TRBJ1-5	TGTGCCGCCGGGTGGGGCAATGGCAATCAGCCCCAGCATTTT	CAAGWGNGNQPQHF
TRBV19	TRBD1	.	TRBJ2-1	TGTGCCAGTAGTCCCCCCAGGGGGCGATTGGATGAGCAGTTCTTC	CASSPPRGRLDEQFF
TRBV5-4	TRBD1	.	TRBJ1-1	TGTGCCAGCAGCCGGGACAGAAGGGAGTTTGCTTTCTTT	CASSRDRREFAFF
TRBV15	TRBD1	.	TRBJ1-4	TGTGCCACCAGAACCAGGGGGTCTGGAGAAAAACTGTTTTTT	CATRTRGSGEKLFF
TRBV18	.	.	TRBJ1-1	TGTGCCAGCTCACCCTTGACCGAACCGACGGGAGCTTTCTTT	CASSPLTEPTGAFF
TRBV19	.	once	TRBJ1-1	TGTGCCAGTAGTATTCGGGGGAACACTGAAGCTTTCTTT	CASSIRGNTEAFF
TRBV6-6	.	.	TRBJ1-5	TGTGCCAGCAGTTACACAGGGTCCCAGCCCCAGCATTTT	CASSYTGSQPQHF
TRBV7-3	.	.	TRBJ2-2	TGTGCCAGCAGCTCAAATTTGGGGGAGCTGTTTTTT	CASSSNLGELFF
TRBV30	TRBD1	.	TRBJ1-4	TGTGCCTGGAGTGTTTACAGGGGTGAAAAACTGTTTTTT	CAWSVYRGEKLFF
TRBV5-6	TRBD2	once	TRBJ2-3	TGTGCCAGCAGCCGCAGCGGGGGGATGACAGATACGCAGTATTTT	CASSRSGGMTDTQYF
TRBV5-4	TRBD1	.	TRBJ2-1	TGTGCCAGCAGCCACCGGGACAGGCCCTACAATGAGCAGTTCTTC	CASSHRDRPYNEQFF
TRBV12-2	.	.	TRBJ2-5	TGTGCAAGTCGCCCCCACAGGGGAGTCGGGGAGACCCAGTACTTC	CASRPHRGVGETQYF
TRBV25-1	TRBD1	.	TRBJ1-2	TGTGCCAGCAAATGGGGACAGGGGGACTATGGCTACACCTTC	CASKWGQGDYGYTF
TRBV30	TRBD1	.	TRBJ2-1	TGTGCCTGGAATAGACAGGGGGGATATGAGCAGTTCTTC	CAWNRQGGYEQFF